This T cell receptor (beta chain) was identified during a study of blood T cells in healthy people across ages. Aged about 6 to 95, donors were systemically healthy Caucasians from Russia. Donors gave around 9.8 milliliters of peripheral blood apiece. This clonotype was recorded a few times. Germline V CDR1 and CDR2: MRHNA, SNTAGT. CDR3 size: 13 residues. The germline V and J ends were trimmed by 2 bases and 7 bases, with 9 bases remaining between them. Together with a sample-barcoded 5' primer, a J-beta primer mix was included in a second PCR lasting roughly 6 to 12 cycles. TCRdb recomputed calls from the 5' RACE reads with MiXCR, one row per CDR3 protein. The table has approximately 850,000 distinct CDR3 sequences, 55% to 75% seen once.

The sequence derives from a man aged 30-40 years in good health. The rearrangement joins TRBV6-4 to TRBJ2-1; D perhaps matches TRBD2 (6 bases). The sample comprised blood. The CDR3 here is CASSDLANNEQFF. Written as DNA, the CDR3 is TGTGCCAGCAGTGACCTAGCGAATAATGAGCAGTTCTTC.